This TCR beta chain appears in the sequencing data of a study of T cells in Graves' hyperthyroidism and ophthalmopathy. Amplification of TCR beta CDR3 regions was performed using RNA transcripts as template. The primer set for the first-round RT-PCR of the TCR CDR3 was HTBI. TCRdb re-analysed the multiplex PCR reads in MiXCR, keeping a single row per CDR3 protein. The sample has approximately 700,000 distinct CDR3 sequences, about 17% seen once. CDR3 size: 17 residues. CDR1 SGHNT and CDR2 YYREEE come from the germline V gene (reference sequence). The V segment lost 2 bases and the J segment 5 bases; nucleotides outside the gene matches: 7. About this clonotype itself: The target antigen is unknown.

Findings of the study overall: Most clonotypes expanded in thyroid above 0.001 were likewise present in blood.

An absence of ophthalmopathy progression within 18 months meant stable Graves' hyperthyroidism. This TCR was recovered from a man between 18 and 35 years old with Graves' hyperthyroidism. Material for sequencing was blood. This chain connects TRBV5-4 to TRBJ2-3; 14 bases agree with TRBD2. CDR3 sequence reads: CASSFGTSGRLLDTQYF. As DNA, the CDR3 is TGTGCCAGCAGCTTTGGGACTAGCGGGAGACTACTAGATACGCAGTATTTT.